The 8 T cell receptor beta chains presented below share a single source sample, sequenced in a study of CD8+ T cells in alopecia areata. Once RNA had been extracted, it was reverse transcribed into cDNA to act as the sequencing template. Assay used: immunoSEQ multiplex PCR; TCRdb lists only in-frame clones, some missing. The sample includes about 130,000 clones, approximately 49% of them seen just once. The specimen was CD8+ T cells sorted from blood, collected at week 0. Receptors were obtained from a human donor with alopecia areata.

The chain carries TRBV5-6 and TRBJ2-2; TRBD2 agrees at 9 bases. CDR1 and CDR2 from the germline V gene are SGHDT and YYEEEE. This CDR3 contains 16 residues. The V and J ends lost 0 bases and 7 bases, in that order; junction bases with no gene match: 7. As DNA, the CDR3 is TGTGCCAGCAGCTTGGGCCTAGCGGGGAATAACGGGGAGCTGTTTTTT. Protein: CASSLGLAGNNGELFF.

J is TRBJ2-1 and V is TRBV29-1; perhaps TRBD1 as D (6 bases). This CDR3 comprises 11 residues. Trimming removed 7 bases at V and 8 bases at J, with 12 bases between. From germline, CDR1 is SQVTM and CDR2 ANQGSEA. The CDR3 loop reads CSGLQGYEQFF. The CDR3 region has the DNA TGCAGCGGCCTACAGGGTTATGAGCAGTTCTTC.

The V gene is TRBV30, the J gene TRBJ1-1; maybe TRBD1 (5 bases). The CDR3 totals 11 residues. Germline V gives CDR1 GTSNPN, CDR2 SVGIG (reference sequence). With 3 bases removed from V and 7 bases from J, the gap between germline ends came to 9 bases. CDR3 amino acids: CAWRPGLEAFF. CDR3 bases: TGTGCCTGGAGACCGGGACTTGAAGCTTTCTTT. The full variable domain, with the rest looked up from reference TRBV30 and TRBJ1-1, is SQTIHQWPATLVQPVGSPLSLECTVEGTSNPNLYWYRQAAGRGLQLLFYSVGIGQISSEVPQNLSASRPQDRQFILSSKKLLLSDSGFYLCAWRPGLEAFFGQGTRLTVV.

The V call is TRBV2, the J call TRBJ2-1, with 11 bases that match TRBD2. V shed 4 bases, J shed 10 bases, and the junction held 3 bases outside the gene matches. Germline V CDR1 and CDR2: SNHLY, FYNNEI. This CDR3 is built from 13 residues. The CDR3 here is CASSGLAGGEQFF. Here the CDR3 DNA reads TGTGCCAGCAGTGGGCTAGCGGGGGGCGAGCAGTTCTTC.

The genes are TRBV19 and TRBJ1-2; D remains unclear. The V gene lost 0 bases and the J gene lost 4 bases, with 15 bases spanning the gap. Germline lookup yields CDR1 LNHDA and CDR2 SQIVND (reference sequence). The CDR3 is 16 amino acids. As DNA, the CDR3 is TGTGCCAGTAGTATAGATCTGCCGGGAATGAGCTATGGCTACACCTTC. Translating it yields CASSIDLPGMSYGYTF.

This clone was seen only once. The CDR3: CASSFSGGDTQYF. The DNA of the CDR3 is TGTGCCAGCAGCTTTTCCGGAGGAGATACGCAGTATTTT. The chain is built from TRBV7-8 and TRBJ2-3, with a tentative D call TRBD2 (5 bases). Germline V lookup: CDR1 SGHVS, CDR2 FQNEAQ. Trimming left V 3 bases short and J 5 bases short, with 9 bases between. The CDR3 runs 13 residues.

The V gene is TRBV14, the J gene TRBJ2-5, with D maybe TRBD2 (5 bases). The germline gives CDR1 SGHDN, CDR2 FVKESK. V lost 4 bases, J lost 4 bases, and 16 bases lay in between. This CDR3 contains 15 residues. The CDR3 reads CASSLGLQRRETQYF. CDR3 sequence (DNA): TGTGCCAGCAGCCTCGGACTTCAGCGCAGAGAGACCCAGTACTTC.

For the CDR3, the DNA is TGTGCCAGCAGCATCGACCGGGACAGAGATAACTATAATTCACCCCTCCACTTT. Its translation is CASSIDRDRDNYNSPLHF. The J gene is TRBJ1-6, the V gene TRBV7-2; 7 bases line up with TRBD1. Trimming removed 5 bases from V and 3 bases from J; junction bases left unmatched: 13. Germline loops: CDR1 SGHTA, CDR2 FQGNSA. The CDR3 totals 18 residues.